A single sample is the source of the 10 T cell receptor beta chains below, sequenced in a study of blood T cell repertoires in COVID-19. TCRdb's copy holds only in-frame clones and misses some; the assay was immunoSEQ multiplex PCR. The table includes more than 200,000 clones, around 87% detected once. Sequences were obtained from peripheral blood. These receptors were taken from a woman in her forties or fifties with COVID-19, enrolled during active disease.

The chain recombines TRBV7-9 with TRBJ1-1; unclear D gene. The CDR3 contains 12 residues. V was cut by 2 bases and J by 3 bases, with 4 bases left in between. Germline V gene sequence: CDR1 SEHNR, CDR2 FQNEAQ (reference sequence). This chain's CDR3 is CASSLRDTEAFF. As DNA, the CDR3 is TGTGCCAGCAGCTTACGGGACACTGAAGCTTTCTTT.

Regarding this clone: This same CDR3 is encoded by further DNA sequences in the sample. This sequence joins TRBV27 and TRBJ1-6; 7 positions match TRBD1. The CDR3 has 14 residues. The junction had 5 bases not matched to a gene; V was cut back by 6 bases and J by 6 bases. Germline loops: CDR1 MNHEY, CDR2 SMNVEV (reference sequence). Written as DNA, the CDR3 is TGTGCCAGCAGCCTCGGACAGGTTAATTCACCCCTCCACTTT. Its protein product is CASSLGQVNSPLHF.

J is TRBJ1-1 and V is TRBV6-5; D not resolved. From germline, CDR1 is MNHEY and CDR2 SVGAGI. Trimming shortened V by 2 bases and J by 0 bases, and 10 bases separated the two germline ends. CDR3 size: 15 residues. The CDR3 sequence: CASSYARFMNTEAFF. CDR3 sequence (DNA): TGTGCCAGCAGTTACGCTCGGTTCATGAACACTGAAGCTTTCTTT.

The chain recombines TRBV2 with TRBJ1-1, with D possibly TRBD1 on 6 matching bases. Germline V CDR1 and CDR2: SNHLY, FYNNEI. Trimming stripped 7 bases from V and 3 bases from J, with 9 bases between. This CDR3 contains 12 residues. The CDR3 DNA reads TGTGCCAGCACCGACAGGTACACTGAAGCTTTCTTT. Protein sequence: CASTDRYTEAFF.

The chain uses TRBV27 and TRBJ2-7, with D unclear. Germline CDR1 and CDR2: MNHEY and SMNVEV (reference sequence). The CDR3 length is 13 residues. The V end lost 5 bases, the J end lost 7 bases, and 15 bases lay between the germline ends. CDR3 region: CASSLTNSEEQYF. In DNA form, the CDR3 reads TGTGCCAGCAGTCTGACAAATTCGGAAGAGCAGTACTTC.

This clone was detected only once. The rearrangement joins TRBV7-8 to TRBJ1-1; D possibly corresponds to TRBD1 (5 bases). This CDR3 is 16 amino acids long. CDR1 SGHVS and CDR2 FQNEAQ come from the germline V gene. V was trimmed by 2 bases and J by 0 bases, leaving 13 bases between them. As DNA, the CDR3 is TGTGCCAGCAGCTTACGACAGATCCTCATGAACACTGAAGCTTTCTTT. It codes for CASSLRQILMNTEAFF.

The chain recombines TRBV29-1 with TRBJ1-3; D unresolved. Trimming stripped 7 bases from V and 3 bases from J, with 13 bases between. The germline CDR1 and CDR2 sequences are SQVTM and ANQGSEA. The CDR3 has 13 residues. The DNA of the CDR3 is TGCAGCGCCCGGAAGGAGGGTGGAAACACCATATATTTT. Residues: CSARKEGGNTIYF.

This clone was recorded only once. The V and J genes are TRBV5-4 and TRBJ2-1, with TRBD2 matching over 8 bases. CDR1 and CDR2 (germline): SGHNT, YYREEE (reference sequence). The V gene end was trimmed by 9 bases and the J gene end by 9 bases; junction bases not matched to a gene: 20. This CDR3 comprises 16 residues. CDR3 loop: CATMAGPGGGPGEQFF. For the CDR3, the DNA is TGTGCCACCATGGCTGGCCCGGGGGGGGGTCCTGGTGAGCAGTTCTTC.

The rearrangement links TRBV11-3 to TRBJ1-2; 9 nucleotides line up with TRBD1. Germline V CDR1 and CDR2: SGHNT, YENEEA. The J segment lost 4 bases and the V segment lost 5 bases, leaving 8 bases of the junction unmatched. The CDR3 is made up of 15 amino acids. The CDR3 DNA reads as TGTGCCAGCAGCCAGACAGGGGGGGGTCTCTATGGCTACACCTTC. Translated, it gives CASSQTGGGLYGYTF. Using reference TRBV11-3 and TRBJ1-2 for the parts outside the CDR3, the full variable domain is EAGVVQSPRYKIIEKKQPVAFWCNPISGHNTLYWYLQNLGQGPELLIRYENEEAVDDSQLPKDRFSAERLKGVDSTLKIQPAELGDSAVYLCASSQTGGGLYGYTFGSGTRLTVV.

The rearrangement uses TRBV18 and TRBJ2-2; tentative D call: TRBD1 (5 bases). Per the germline V gene, CDR1 is KGHSH and CDR2 is LQKENI. The CDR3 length is 16 residues. The ends were cut back, 6 bases at V and 5 bases at J, with 19 bases in the middle. The CDR3 DNA follows: TGTGCCAGCTCCCAAGGACAACCAGCGAGGACCGGGGAGCTGTTTTTT. It yields the protein CASSQGQPARTGELFF.